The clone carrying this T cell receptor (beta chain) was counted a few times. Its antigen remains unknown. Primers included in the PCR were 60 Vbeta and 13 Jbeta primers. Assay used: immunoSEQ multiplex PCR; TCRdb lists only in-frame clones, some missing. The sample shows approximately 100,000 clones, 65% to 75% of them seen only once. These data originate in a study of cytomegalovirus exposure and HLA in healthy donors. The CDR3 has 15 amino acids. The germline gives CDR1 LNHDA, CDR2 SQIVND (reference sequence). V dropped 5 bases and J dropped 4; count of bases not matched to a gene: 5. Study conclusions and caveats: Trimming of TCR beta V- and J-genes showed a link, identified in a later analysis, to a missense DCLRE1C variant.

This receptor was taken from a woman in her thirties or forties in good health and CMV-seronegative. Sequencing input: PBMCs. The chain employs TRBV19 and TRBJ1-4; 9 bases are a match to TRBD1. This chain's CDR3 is CASSHPGQGNEKLFF. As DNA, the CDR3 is TGTGCCAGTAGTCACCCGGGACAGGGTAATGAAAAACTGTTTTTT.